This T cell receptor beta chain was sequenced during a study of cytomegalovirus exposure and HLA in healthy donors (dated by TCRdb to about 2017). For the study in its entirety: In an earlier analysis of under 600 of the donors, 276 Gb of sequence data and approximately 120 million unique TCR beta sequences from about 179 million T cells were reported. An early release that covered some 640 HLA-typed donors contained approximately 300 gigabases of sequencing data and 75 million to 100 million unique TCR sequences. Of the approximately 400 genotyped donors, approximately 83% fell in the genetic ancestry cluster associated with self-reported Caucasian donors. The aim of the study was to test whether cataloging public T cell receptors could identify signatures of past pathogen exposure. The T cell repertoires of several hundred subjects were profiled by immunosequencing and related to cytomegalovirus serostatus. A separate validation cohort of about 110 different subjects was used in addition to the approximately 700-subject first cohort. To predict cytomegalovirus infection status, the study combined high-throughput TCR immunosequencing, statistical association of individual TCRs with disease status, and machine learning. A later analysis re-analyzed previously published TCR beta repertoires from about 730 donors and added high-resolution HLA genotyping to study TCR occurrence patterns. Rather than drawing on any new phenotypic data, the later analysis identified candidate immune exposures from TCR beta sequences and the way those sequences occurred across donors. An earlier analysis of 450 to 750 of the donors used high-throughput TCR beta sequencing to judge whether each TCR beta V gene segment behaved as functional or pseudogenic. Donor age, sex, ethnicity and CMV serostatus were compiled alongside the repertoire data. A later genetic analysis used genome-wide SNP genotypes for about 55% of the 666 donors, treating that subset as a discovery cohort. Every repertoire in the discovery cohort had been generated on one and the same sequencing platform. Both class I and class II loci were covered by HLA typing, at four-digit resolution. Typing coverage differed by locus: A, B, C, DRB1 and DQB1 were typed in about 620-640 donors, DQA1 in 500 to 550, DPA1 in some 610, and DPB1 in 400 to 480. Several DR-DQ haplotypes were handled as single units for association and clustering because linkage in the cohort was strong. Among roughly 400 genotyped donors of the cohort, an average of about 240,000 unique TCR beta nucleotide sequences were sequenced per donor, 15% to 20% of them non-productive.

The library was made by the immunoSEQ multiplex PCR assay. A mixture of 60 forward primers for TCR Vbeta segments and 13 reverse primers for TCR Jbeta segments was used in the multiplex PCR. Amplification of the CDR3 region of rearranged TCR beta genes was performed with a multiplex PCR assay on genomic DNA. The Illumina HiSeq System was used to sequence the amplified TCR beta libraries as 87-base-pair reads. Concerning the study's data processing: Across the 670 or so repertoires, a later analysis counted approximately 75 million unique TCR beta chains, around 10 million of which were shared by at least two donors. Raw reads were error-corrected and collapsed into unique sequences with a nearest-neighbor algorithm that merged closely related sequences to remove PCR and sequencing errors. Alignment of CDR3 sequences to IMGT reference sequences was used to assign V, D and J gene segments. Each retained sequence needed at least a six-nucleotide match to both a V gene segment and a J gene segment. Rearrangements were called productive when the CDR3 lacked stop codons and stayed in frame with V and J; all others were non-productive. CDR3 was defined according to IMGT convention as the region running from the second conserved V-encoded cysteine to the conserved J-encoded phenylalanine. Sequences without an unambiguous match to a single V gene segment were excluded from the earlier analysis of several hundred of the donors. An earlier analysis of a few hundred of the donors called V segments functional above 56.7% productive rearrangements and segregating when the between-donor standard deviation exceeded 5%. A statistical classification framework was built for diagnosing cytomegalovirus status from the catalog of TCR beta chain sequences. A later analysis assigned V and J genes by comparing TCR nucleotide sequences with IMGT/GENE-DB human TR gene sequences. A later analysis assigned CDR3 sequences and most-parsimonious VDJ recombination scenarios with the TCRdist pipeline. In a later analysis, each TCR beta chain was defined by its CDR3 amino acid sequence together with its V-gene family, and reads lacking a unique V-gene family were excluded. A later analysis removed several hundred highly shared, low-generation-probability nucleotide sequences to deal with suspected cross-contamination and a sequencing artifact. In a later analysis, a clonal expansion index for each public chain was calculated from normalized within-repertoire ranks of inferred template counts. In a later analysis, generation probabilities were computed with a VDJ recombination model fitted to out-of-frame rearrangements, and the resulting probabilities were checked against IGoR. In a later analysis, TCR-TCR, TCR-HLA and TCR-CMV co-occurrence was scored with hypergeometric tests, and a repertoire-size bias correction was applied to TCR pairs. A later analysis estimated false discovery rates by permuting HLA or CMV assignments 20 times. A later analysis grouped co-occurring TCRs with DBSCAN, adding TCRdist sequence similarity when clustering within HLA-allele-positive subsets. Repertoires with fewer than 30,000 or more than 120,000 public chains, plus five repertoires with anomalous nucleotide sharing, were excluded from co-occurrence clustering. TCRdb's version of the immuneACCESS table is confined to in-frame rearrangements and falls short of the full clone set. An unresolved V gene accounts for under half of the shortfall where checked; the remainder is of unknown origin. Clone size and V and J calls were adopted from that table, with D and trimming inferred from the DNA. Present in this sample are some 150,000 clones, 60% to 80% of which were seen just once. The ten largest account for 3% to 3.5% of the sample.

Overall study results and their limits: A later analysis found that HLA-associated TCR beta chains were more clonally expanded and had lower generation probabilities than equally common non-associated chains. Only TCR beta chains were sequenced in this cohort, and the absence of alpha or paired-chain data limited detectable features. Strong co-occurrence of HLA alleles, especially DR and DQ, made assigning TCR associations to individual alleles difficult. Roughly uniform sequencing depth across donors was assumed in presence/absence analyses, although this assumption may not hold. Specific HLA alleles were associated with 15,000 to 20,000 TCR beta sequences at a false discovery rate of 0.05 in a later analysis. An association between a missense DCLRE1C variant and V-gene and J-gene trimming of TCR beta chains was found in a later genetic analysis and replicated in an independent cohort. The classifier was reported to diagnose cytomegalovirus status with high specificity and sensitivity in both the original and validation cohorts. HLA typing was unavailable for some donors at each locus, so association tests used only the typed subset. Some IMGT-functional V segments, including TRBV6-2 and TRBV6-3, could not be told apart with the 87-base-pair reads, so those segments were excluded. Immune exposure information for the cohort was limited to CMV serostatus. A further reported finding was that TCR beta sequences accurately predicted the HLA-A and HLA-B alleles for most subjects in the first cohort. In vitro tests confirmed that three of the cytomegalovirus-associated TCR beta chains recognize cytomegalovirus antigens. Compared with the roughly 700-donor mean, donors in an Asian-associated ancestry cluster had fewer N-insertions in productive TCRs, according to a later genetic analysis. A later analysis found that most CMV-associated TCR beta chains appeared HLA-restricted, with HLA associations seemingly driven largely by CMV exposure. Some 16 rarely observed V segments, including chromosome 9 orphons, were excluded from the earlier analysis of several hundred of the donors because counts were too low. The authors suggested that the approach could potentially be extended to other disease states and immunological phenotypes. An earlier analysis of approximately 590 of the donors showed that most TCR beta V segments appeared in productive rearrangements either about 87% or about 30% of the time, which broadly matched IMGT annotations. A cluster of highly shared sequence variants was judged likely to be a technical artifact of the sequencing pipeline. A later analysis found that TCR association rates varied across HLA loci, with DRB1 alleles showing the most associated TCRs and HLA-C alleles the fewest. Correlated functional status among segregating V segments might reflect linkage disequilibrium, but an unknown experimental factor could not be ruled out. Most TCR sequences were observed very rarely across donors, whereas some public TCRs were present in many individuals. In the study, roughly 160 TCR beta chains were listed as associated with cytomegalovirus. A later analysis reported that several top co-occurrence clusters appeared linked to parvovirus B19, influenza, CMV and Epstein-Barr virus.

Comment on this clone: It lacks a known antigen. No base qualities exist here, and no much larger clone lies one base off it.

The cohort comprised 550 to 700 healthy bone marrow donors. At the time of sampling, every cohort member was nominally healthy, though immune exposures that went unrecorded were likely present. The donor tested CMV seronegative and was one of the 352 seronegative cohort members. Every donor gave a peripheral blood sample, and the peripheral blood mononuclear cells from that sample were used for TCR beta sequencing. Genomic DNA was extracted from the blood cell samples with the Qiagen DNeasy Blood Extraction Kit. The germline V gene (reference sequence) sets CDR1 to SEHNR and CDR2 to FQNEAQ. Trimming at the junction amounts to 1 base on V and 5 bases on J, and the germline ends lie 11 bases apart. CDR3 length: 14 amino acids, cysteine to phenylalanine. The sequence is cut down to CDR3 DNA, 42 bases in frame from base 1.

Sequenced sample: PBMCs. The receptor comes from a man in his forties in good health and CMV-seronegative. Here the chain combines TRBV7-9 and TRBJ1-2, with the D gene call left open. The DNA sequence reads TGTGCCAGCAGCTTAGTGCGGGCCCCATATGGCTACACCTTC. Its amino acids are CASSLVRAPYGYTF.